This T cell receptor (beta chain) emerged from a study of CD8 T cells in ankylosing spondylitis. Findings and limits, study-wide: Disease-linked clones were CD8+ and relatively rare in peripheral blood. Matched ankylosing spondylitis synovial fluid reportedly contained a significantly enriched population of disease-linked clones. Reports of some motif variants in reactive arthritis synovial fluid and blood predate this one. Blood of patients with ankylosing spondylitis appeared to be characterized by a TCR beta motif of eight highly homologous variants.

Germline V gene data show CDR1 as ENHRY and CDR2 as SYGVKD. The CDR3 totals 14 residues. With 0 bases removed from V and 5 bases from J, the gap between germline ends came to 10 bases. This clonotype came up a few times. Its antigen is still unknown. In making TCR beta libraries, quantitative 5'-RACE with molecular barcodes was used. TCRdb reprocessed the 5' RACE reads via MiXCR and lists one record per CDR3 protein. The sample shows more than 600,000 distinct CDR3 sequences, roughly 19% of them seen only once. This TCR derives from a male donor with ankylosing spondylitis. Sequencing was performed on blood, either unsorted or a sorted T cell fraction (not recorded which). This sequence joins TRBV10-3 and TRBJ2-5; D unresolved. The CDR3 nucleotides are TGTGCCATCAGTGAGTCAGGAGTAACGGAGACCCAGTACTTC. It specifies CAISESGVTETQYF.